The clone carrying this T cell receptor beta chain occurred once. No antigen is known for it. The content of samples before DNA extraction was roughly 0.85-11 million cryopreserved PBMC. This specimen comes from a study of long-term antiretroviral therapy in people with HIV. The authors ran the immunoSEQ assay, v3.0, at survey level. The protocol was immunoSEQ multiplex PCR, while the TCRdb copy is restricted to in-frame clones and leaves out a portion. Of 20,000 to 30,000 clones listed, 70% to 85% were seen once; the top ten hold approximately 5.6%. The study's findings and limits: Older ART regimens may have been in use when blood was drawn between about 2004 and 2018.

V lost 1 base and J lost 6, with 16 bases in between. The CDR3 has 16 residues. Germline V gives CDR1 MNHEY, CDR2 SMNVEV (reference sequence). V gene TRBV27 combines with J gene TRBJ2-1, with no clear D. This material consisted of unsorted PBMCs, taken 0.7 years before starting antiretroviral therapy. This clonotype originated in a man younger than 45 with HIV. The CDR3 DNA reads TGTGCCAGCAGTTTATTGCCGCGCTTAGAGAGCAATGAGCAGTTCTTC. Amino acid sequence: CASSLLPRLESNEQFF.